This T cell receptor beta chain was identified in a study of OX40 agonist ivuxolimab in advanced cancers. This clone was recorded only once. What it binds is unknown. Trimming shortened V by 0 bases and J by 2 bases, and 7 bases separated the two germline ends. Germline V CDR1 and CDR2: MNHEY, SMNVEV (reference sequence). This CDR3 has 14 amino acids. Libraries were prepared by immunoSEQ multiplex PCR; TCRdb keeps only in-frame clonotypes and omits some of them. This table holds approximately 70,000 clones, roughly 85% found once. Study results and caveats: At 0.1 to 3.0 mg/kg, CD4+ and CD8+ blood T cells expanded clonally by week 6.

Sequenced material: CD4+ or CD8+ T cells sorted from blood, taken in a trial of the OX40 agonist ivuxolimab. This chain links TRBV27 with TRBJ1-1, with D hard to call. The source of this sequence is an adult with an advanced solid tumor such as melanoma, head and neck, liver or kidney cancer. The CDR3 bases are TGTGCCAGCAGTTTATCACGCCGAAACACTGAAGCTTTCTTT. Translating gives CASSLSRRNTEAFF.